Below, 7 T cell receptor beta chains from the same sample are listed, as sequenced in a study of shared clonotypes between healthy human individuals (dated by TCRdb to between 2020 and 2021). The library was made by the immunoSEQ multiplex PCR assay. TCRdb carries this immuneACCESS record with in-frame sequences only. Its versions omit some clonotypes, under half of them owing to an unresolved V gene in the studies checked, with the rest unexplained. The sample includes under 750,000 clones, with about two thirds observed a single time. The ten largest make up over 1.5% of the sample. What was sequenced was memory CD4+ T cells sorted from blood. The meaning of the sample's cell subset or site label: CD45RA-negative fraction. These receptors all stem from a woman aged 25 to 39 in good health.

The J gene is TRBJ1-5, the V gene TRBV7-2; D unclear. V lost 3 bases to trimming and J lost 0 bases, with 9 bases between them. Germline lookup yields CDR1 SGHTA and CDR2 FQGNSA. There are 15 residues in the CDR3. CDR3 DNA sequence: TGTGCCAGCAGCTTCTACAAGAATAGCAATCAGCCCCAGCATTTT. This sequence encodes CASSFYKNSNQPQHF.

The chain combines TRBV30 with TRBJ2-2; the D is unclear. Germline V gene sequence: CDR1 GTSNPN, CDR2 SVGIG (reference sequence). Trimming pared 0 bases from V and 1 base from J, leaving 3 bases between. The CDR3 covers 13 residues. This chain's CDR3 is CAWSVMNTGELFF. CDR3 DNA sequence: TGTGCCTGGAGTGTAATGAACACCGGGGAGCTGTTTTTT.

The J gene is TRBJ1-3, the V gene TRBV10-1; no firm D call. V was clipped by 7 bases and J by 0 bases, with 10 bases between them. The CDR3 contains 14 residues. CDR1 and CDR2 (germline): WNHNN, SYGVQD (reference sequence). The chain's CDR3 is CASTPTSSGNTIYF. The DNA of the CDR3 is TGCGCCAGCACGCCGACGAGCTCTGGAAACACCATATATTTT.

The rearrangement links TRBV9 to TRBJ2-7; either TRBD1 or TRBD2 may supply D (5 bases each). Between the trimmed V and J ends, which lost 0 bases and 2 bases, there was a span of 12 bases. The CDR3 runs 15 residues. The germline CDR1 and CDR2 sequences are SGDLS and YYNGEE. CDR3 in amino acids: CASSVGGQGTYEQYF. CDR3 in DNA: TGTGCCAGCAGCGTAGGAGGGCAGGGAACCTACGAGCAGTACTTC.

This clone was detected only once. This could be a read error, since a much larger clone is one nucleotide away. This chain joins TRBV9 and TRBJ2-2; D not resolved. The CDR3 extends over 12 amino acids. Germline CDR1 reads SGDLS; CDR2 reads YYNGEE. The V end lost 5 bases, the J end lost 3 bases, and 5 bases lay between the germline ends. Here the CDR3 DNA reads TGTGCCAGCAGTTGGGACACCGGGGAGCTGTTTTTT. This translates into CASSWDTGELFF.

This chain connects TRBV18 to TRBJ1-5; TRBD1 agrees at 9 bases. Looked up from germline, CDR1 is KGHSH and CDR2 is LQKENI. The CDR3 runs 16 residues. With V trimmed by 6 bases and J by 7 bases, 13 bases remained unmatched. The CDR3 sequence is CASSLTGQGSRQPQHF. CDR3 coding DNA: TGTGCCAGCTCGCTAACGGGACAGGGATCCCGACAGCCCCAGCATTTT.

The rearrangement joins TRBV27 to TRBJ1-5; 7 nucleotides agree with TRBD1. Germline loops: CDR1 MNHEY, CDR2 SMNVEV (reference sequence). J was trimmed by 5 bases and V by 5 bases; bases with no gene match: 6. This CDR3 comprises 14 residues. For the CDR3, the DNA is TGTGCCAGCAGTCCTGGACAGGAGGATCAGCCCCAGCATTTT. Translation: CASSPGQEDQPQHF.